Listed below are T cell receptor beta chains from one sample, sequenced in a study of blood T cell repertoires in COVID-19. Clones were read by immunoSEQ multiplex PCR, and TCRdb kept only the in-frame ones, dropping some. This sample has 390,000 or so clones, with around 87% found just once. Sequencing used peripheral blood. The receptor set was obtained from a woman in her 30s with COVID-19, enrolled during active disease. CDR3s include the opening cysteine and the closing phenylalanine or tryptophan. A D gene is named only where the DNA matches it firmly. Rows may omit the clone size; those that give it use once, few, many or a size class.

CDR3 DNA: TGCGCCAGCAGCCAAGAGAATATACAGGGGGCAGGTTTTGGCTACACCTTC
CDR3 protein: CASSQENIQGAGFGYTF
clone size: .
V gene: TRBV4-1
J gene: TRBJ1-2
D gene: TRBD1

CDR3 DNA: TGTGCCAGCAGTTACTCGTTCGGGACTGGAAACACCATATATTTT
CDR3 protein: CASSYSFGTGNTIYF
clone size: .
V gene: TRBV6-5
J gene: TRBJ1-3
D gene: .

CDR3 DNA: TGCGCCAGCAGCAGAGCCGGTGGGACAGGGGGCGGCGGCGAGCAGTACTTC
CDR3 protein: CASSRAGGTGGGGEQYF
clone size: .
V gene: TRBV5-1
J gene: TRBJ2-7
D gene: TRBD1

CDR3 DNA: TGTGCCAGCAGTTCGAGGGATACTTATCAAGAGACCCAGTACTTC
CDR3 protein: CASSSRDTYQETQYF
clone size: .
V gene: TRBV2
J gene: TRBJ2-5
D gene: .

CDR3 DNA: TGCGCCAGCAGCGCCGGGGCTAGCGGGCCAAGCTCCTACGAGCAGTACTTC
CDR3 protein: CASSAGASGPSSYEQYF
clone size: once
V gene: TRBV5-1
J gene: TRBJ2-7
D gene: TRBD2

CDR3 DNA: TGCGCCAGCAGCCAAGAGAAACAGGGGAATGAGCAGTTCTTC
CDR3 protein: CASSQEKQGNEQFF
clone size: .
V gene: TRBV4-3
J gene: TRBJ2-1
D gene: TRBD1

CDR3 DNA: TGTGCCAGCAGTGAAAAGCTAGCGGGAGGGCCTAACACCGGGGAGCTGTTTTTT
CDR3 protein: CASSEKLAGGPNTGELFF
clone size: .
V gene: TRBV6-1
J gene: TRBJ2-2
D gene: TRBD2

CDR3 DNA: TGTGCCAGCAGTGAAGCGCGGGGCGATACGCAGTATTTT
CDR3 protein: CASSEARGDTQYF
clone size: .
V gene: TRBV6-1
J gene: TRBJ2-3
D gene: .

CDR3 DNA: TGTGCCAGCAGAGGGACAGGGCTCTATGGCTACACCTTC
CDR3 protein: CASRGTGLYGYTF
clone size: .
V gene: TRBV28
J gene: TRBJ1-2
D gene: TRBD1

CDR3 DNA: TGTGCCAGCAGGACAGGGTATTATAATTCACCCCTCCACTTT
CDR3 protein: CASRTGYYNSPLHF
clone size: .
V gene: TRBV27
J gene: TRBJ1-6
D gene: TRBD1

CDR3 DNA: TGTGCCAGCAGCCCCCGGACAGGGCACTACGAGCAGTACTTC
CDR3 protein: CASSPRTGHYEQYF
clone size: .
V gene: TRBV7-6
J gene: TRBJ2-7
D gene: TRBD1

CDR3 DNA: TGTGCCAGCAGCTTAGGGGGACTAGCGGAGATCTACGAGCAGTACTTC
CDR3 protein: CASSLGGLAEIYEQYF
clone size: .
V gene: TRBV7-9
J gene: TRBJ2-7
D gene: TRBD2

CDR3 DNA: TGTGCCAGCAGTTTGGCGAGGGTTCAGCCCCAGCATTTT
CDR3 protein: CASSLARVQPQHF
clone size: .
V gene: TRBV12-3/TRBV12-4
J gene: TRBJ1-5
D gene: .

CDR3 DNA: TGTGCCAGCAGCTTGGCCACTCAGGGAAAAAACATTCAGTACTTC
CDR3 protein: CASSLATQGKNIQYF
clone size: .
V gene: TRBV5-4
J gene: TRBJ2-4
D gene: .

CDR3 DNA: TGTGCCAGCAGCGAGGGACAGTTGTCTAACTATGGCTACACCTTC
CDR3 protein: CASSEGQLSNYGYTF
clone size: many
V gene: TRBV9
J gene: TRBJ1-2
D gene: TRBD1

CDR3 DNA: TGTGCCAGTTGGGGACTAGCGGGGCTAAATGAGCAGTTCTTC
CDR3 protein: CASWGLAGLNEQFF
clone size: .
V gene: TRBV27
J gene: TRBJ2-1
D gene: TRBD2

CDR3 DNA: TGTGCCAGCAGTGACACAGGGGGCAGCACAGATACGCAGTATTTT
CDR3 protein: CASSDTGGSTDTQYF
clone size: .
V gene: TRBV2
J gene: TRBJ2-3
D gene: TRBD1